Detailed here is one T cell receptor beta chain. Its matching antigen is unknown. This entry is derived from a study of blood T cells in healthy people across ages. General study points: In the absence of known donor CMV status, changes in expanded clonotypes were possibly confounded.

A minimum of 7 million PBMCs was isolated per sample. The germline V and J ends were trimmed by 4 bases and 6 bases, with 10 bases remaining between them. The CDR3 loop spans 12 amino acids. The V gene's germline CDR1 is SGHRS and CDR2 YFSETQ. With a J-beta primer mix and a sample-barcoded 5' primer, a second PCR ran about 7 to 12 cycles. TCRdb ran MiXCR on the 5' RACE reads and lists one entry per CDR3 protein. The table lists approximately 800,000 distinct CDR3 sequences, roughly 40% of them singletons. The receptor was isolated from a man between 18 and 29 years old in good health. The sequenced material came from blood. The chain couples TRBV5-1 to TRBJ1-1; D gene unclear. CDR3 coding DNA: TGCGCCAGCAGCCCCGACGGTGCTGAAGCTTTCTTT. Translation: CASSPDGAEAFF.